The TCR beta chain described here comes from a study of vaccination effects on CD4 cells after COVID-19. This CDR3 spans 13 amino acids. The germline gives CDR1 SEHNR, CDR2 FQNEAQ (reference sequence). The germline V and J ends were trimmed by 5 bases and 8 bases, with 15 bases remaining between them. Remarks on this clone: Its specificity is unknown.

Profiling relied on immunoSEQ multiplex PCR, and the TCRdb table lists in-frame clones only, not all of them. The sample shows 20,000 to 25,000 clones, roughly 78% of them seen only once. With the ViraFEST assay, the study expanded antigen-specific CD4+ T cells using viral peptide pools, then sequenced them. Culture proceeded for 10 days, and CD4+ T cells were then isolated. Testing of the vaccine recipients showed negative nucleocapsid antibodies and no prior SARS-CoV-2 infection. Study-level findings and limits: The authors studied few convalescent patients and collected no early post-infection timepoints.

The sequence was collected from a human donor who received a COVID-19 vaccine. The gene calls are TRBV7-9 and TRBJ1-2; the D is unclear. Here the sequenced sample was CD4+ T cells from PBMCs cultured with HCoV-NL63 spike peptides, taken before COVID-19 vaccination. The chain's CDR3 is CASSLIGPGGYTF. The CDR3 DNA is TGTGCCAGCAGCCTCATAGGTCCGGGGGGCTACACCTTC. The full variable domain, rest sourced from reference TRBV7-9 and TRBJ1-2, is DTGVSQNPRHKITKRGQNVTFRCDPISEHNRLYWYRQTLGQGPEFLTYFQNEAQLEKSRLLSDRFSAERPKGSFSTLEIQRTEQGDSAMYLCASSLIGPGGYTFGSGTRLTVV.